These 32 T cell receptor beta chains share one sample of origin, sequenced in a study of T cell responses to AZD1222 COVID-19 vaccine. Assay used: immunoSEQ multiplex PCR; TCRdb lists only in-frame clones, some missing. The top ten clones hold around 1% of a sample with nearly 200,000 clones, around 93% of them seen once. This specimen was peripheral blood, taken 28 days after the second AZD1222 dose. These receptors all stem from an adult who received the AZD1222 COVID-19 vaccine.

The chain's CDR3 is CASIDPSGANVLTF. In DNA form, the CDR3 reads TGTGCCAGCATCGACCCATCTGGGGCCAACGTCCTGACTTTC. V and J are TRBV11-2 and TRBJ2-6; D uncertain. CDR1 SGHAT and CDR2 FQNNGV come from the germline V gene. This CDR3 has 14 residues. With 7 bases removed from V and 1 base from J, the gap between germline ends came to 8 bases.

The rearrangement links TRBV18 to TRBJ1-5, with 9 bases that match TRBD1. The V gene end was trimmed by 3 bases and the J gene end by 2 bases; junction bases not matched to a gene: 8. Germline V gene sequence: CDR1 KGHSH, CDR2 LQKENI. This CDR3 is built from 17 residues. In nucleotides, the CDR3 is TGTGCCAGCTCACCCAACAGGGGGCAGGGAGGCAATCAGCCCCAGCATTTT. Protein product: CASSPNRGQGGNQPQHF.

CDR3 loop: CASSFGQTTDTQYF. The CDR3 DNA is TGCGCCAGCAGCTTCGGACAGACCACAGATACGCAGTATTTT. This chain links TRBV5-1 with TRBJ2-3; a possible D gene is TRBD1 (6 bases). The CDR3 is 14 amino acids. V shed 2 bases and J shed 2 bases, with 9 bases lying between them. CDR1 is SGHRS and CDR2 is YFSETQ in the germline V gene.

This clone occurred once. The V gene is TRBV2, the J gene TRBJ1-5; D is possibly TRBD1 (5 bases). Between the trimmed V and J ends, which lost 1 base and 7 bases, there was a span of 11 bases. This CDR3 contains 14 residues. CDR1 is SNHLY, CDR2 FYNNEI, per germline. The CDR3 sequence is CASSEGGGAQPQHF. The CDR3 bases are TGTGCCAGCAGTGAAGGGGGAGGGGCCCAGCCCCAGCATTTT.

The chain combines TRBV6-5 with TRBJ1-1; D may be TRBD1 (5 bases). Per germline, CDR1 MNHEY and CDR2 SVGAGI. V was clipped by 10 bases and J by 7 bases, with 16 bases between them. The CDR3 consists of 12 residues. In DNA, the CDR3 is TGTGCCACGTGGGTAGGGGACCGTGAAGCTTTCTTT. Translating it yields CATWVGDREAFF.

This clone was observed once. The chain carries TRBV3-1 (or the pseudogene TRBV3-2) and TRBJ2-3; the D is unclear. Germline-derived CDR1 and CDR2 are LGHDT and YNNKEL (reference sequence). V lost 4 bases and J 6 bases, leaving 8 bases between the germline ends. The length of the CDR3 is 12 residues. This CDR3 is CASSLLLDTQYF. For the CDR3, the DNA is TGTGCCAGCAGCCTACTCTTGGATACGCAGTATTTT.

The chain employs TRBV9 and TRBJ1-4, with no clear D. V dropped 3 bases and J dropped 3 bases, with 15 bases sitting between them. The CDR3 loop spans 16 amino acids. Germline CDR1 is SGDLS and CDR2 is YYNGEE. CDR3 region: CASSANGRGANEKLFF. The CDR3 nucleotides are TGTGCCAGCAGCGCGAATGGCCGGGGTGCTAATGAAAAACTGTTTTTT.

The rearrangement uses TRBV6-5 and TRBJ1-2; D gene ambiguous. The CDR3 runs 13 residues. The germline CDR1 and CDR2 sequences are MNHEY and SVGAGI. The germline V and J ends were trimmed by 10 bases and 3 bases, with 15 bases remaining between them. CDR3 nucleotides: TGTGCCATCCGGGCAGGACGTGACTATGGCTACACCTTC. It encodes CAIRAGRDYGYTF.

The chain has TRBV10-3 and TRBJ2-7; D is uncertain. V was cut by 10 bases and J by 3 bases, with 13 bases left in between. The CDR3 contains 12 residues. Looked up from germline, CDR1 is ENHRY and CDR2 is SYGVKD. The CDR3 spells CATAEERYEQYF. The CDR3, as DNA: TGTGCCACCGCCGAGGAGCGCTACGAGCAGTACTTC.

CDR3 loop: CASSQSLGWVAFF. The CDR3 coding sequence is TGTGCCAGCAGCCAGTCCTTAGGGTGGGTAGCTTTCTTT. The rearrangement joins TRBV3-1 (or the pseudogene TRBV3-2) to TRBJ1-1; D is uncertain. V gave up 3 bases and J gave up 10 bases, with 15 bases separating them. Germline CDR1 and CDR2: LGHDT and YNNKEL (reference sequence). The CDR3 runs 13 residues.

The chain links TRBV7-9 to TRBJ1-4; tentatively, D is TRBD1 (6 bases). CDR1 is SEHNR, CDR2 FQNEAQ, per germline (reference sequence). V was cut by 5 bases and J by 6 bases, with 10 bases left in between. This CDR3 comprises 13 residues. CDR3 nucleotide sequence: TGTGCCAGCAGCGGACAGCCACATGAAAAACTGTTTTTT. This encodes CASSGQPHEKLFF.

The gene calls are TRBV10-3 and TRBJ1-2; D remains unclear. The CDR3 extends over 13 amino acids. Per the germline V gene, CDR1 is ENHRY and CDR2 is SYGVKD. V was cut by 1 base and J by 6 bases, with 9 bases left in between. CDR3 sequence: CAISEFPSDGYTF. The CDR3 coding sequence is TGTGCCATCAGTGAGTTTCCGAGCGATGGCTACACCTTC.

This clone showed up just once. This sequence joins TRBV6-2 or TRBV6-3 and TRBJ1-2, with a possible D match to TRBD1 (5 bases). There are 13 residues in the CDR3. V lost 4 bases, J lost 3 bases, and 9 bases lay in between. Germline loops: CDR1 MNHEY, CDR2 SVGEGT. The CDR3 DNA sequence: TGTGCCAGCAGTTCGACAGAGGACTATGGCTACACCTTC. This codes for CASSSTEDYGYTF.

The chain recombines TRBV28 with TRBJ1-1, with D perhaps matching TRBD1 (5 bases). From germline, CDR1 is MDHEN and CDR2 SYDVKM. The CDR3 contains 12 residues. V lost 7 bases and J lost 3, with 9 bases in between. The CDR3 region has the DNA TGTGCCAGCACCCTCAGGGACACTGAAGCTTTCTTT. The encoded protein is CASTLRDTEAFF.

The V call is TRBV6-4, the J call TRBJ1-5; D unclear. The CDR3 extends over 12 amino acids. V lost 2 bases and J 7 bases, leaving 6 bases between the germline ends. The germline gives CDR1 MRHNA, CDR2 SNTAGT. CDR3 in DNA: TGTGCCAGCAGTGACCCTAACCAGCCCCAGCATTTT. Protein: CASSDPNQPQHF.

This clone was counted a single time. This chain links TRBV12-3 or TRBV12-4 with TRBJ1-2; the D is unclear. V was shortened by 2 bases and J by 2 bases, with 6 bases between the two germline ends. The CDR3 has 13 residues. CDR3 region: CASSLQQNYGYTF. The CDR3 DNA follows: TGTGCCAGCAGTTTACAACAAAACTATGGCTACACCTTC.

This clone came up once. The J gene is TRBJ1-2, the V gene TRBV4-1; 8 bases agree with TRBD1. The CDR3 is made up of 16 amino acids. Trimming at V came to 1 base and at J to 3 bases, leaving 7 bases not matched to a gene. Germline V gives CDR1 MGHRA, CDR2 YSYEKL. CDR3 residues: CASSQVLQGAYYGYTF. CDR3 bases: TGCGCCAGCAGCCAAGTTTTGCAGGGGGCCTACTATGGCTACACCTTC.

Of note for this clone: Other DNA sequences in the same sample also yield this CDR3. V gene TRBV18 combines with J gene TRBJ1-5; 7 bases map to TRBD1. The CDR3 contains 14 residues. Germline trimming cut 3 bases from V and 1 base from J; bases unmatched to any gene: 0. Per the germline V gene, CDR1 is KGHSH and CDR2 is LQKENI. CDR3 coding DNA: TGTGCCAGCTCACCGGGACAGAGCAATCAGCCCCAGCATTTT. It translates to CASSPGQSNQPQHF.

The chain employs TRBV18 and TRBJ1-1; no definite D call. Germline-derived CDR1 and CDR2 are KGHSH and LQKENI. The CDR3 length is 13 residues. The V and J ends lost 6 bases and 3 bases respectively, with 11 bases between them. The CDR3 sequence: CASSRMEDTEAFF. DNA of the CDR3: TGTGCCAGCTCCCGCATGGAGGACACTGAAGCTTTCTTT.

This chain connects TRBV2 to TRBJ1-2, with 9 nucleotides matching TRBD1. Per the germline V gene, CDR1 is SNHLY and CDR2 is FYNNEI. V was clipped by 6 bases and J by 10 bases; unmatched bases: 12. The CDR3 runs to 14 residues. CDR3 protein: CASSAVGQGIDYTF. The CDR3 DNA follows: TGTGCCAGCAGCGCCGTCGGACAGGGGATAGACTACACCTTC.

The chain carries TRBV19 and TRBJ1-2; D call uncertain. Trimming removed 3 bases at V and 1 base at J, with 12 bases between. Germline CDR1 and CDR2: LNHDA and SQIVND (reference sequence). This CDR3 spans 15 amino acids. CDR3 loop: CASSIVSSGNYGYTF. The CDR3 DNA reads TGTGCCAGTAGTATCGTTTCTTCCGGTAACTATGGCTACACCTTC.

The chain recombines TRBV9 with TRBJ2-2; D assignment may be TRBD1 or TRBD2 (5 bases each). V was trimmed by 3 bases and J by 4 bases, leaving 13 bases between them. Looked up from germline, CDR1 is SGDLS and CDR2 is YYNGEE. The CDR3 is 15 residues long. Here the CDR3 reads CASSAGTVSTGELFF. DNA for the CDR3: TGTGCCAGCAGCGCCGGGACGGTCTCCACCGGGGAGCTGTTTTTT.

The CDR3 reads CASSPRSGETQYF. CDR3 in DNA: TGCGCCAGCAGCCCTAGGAGTGGGGAGACCCAGTACTTC. The rearrangement links TRBV4-1 to TRBJ2-5, with D hard to call. The length of the CDR3 is 13 residues. Germline values: CDR1 MGHRA, CDR2 YSYEKL. V lost 4 bases and J lost 5, with 11 bases in between.

This chain uses TRBV2 with TRBJ1-4; D unresolved. The germline V gene encodes CDR1 SNHLY and CDR2 FYNNEI. The CDR3 has 15 amino acids. V shed 8 bases and J shed 0 bases, with 13 bases lying between them. The CDR3: CASLREQTTNEKLFF. The DNA for the CDR3 is TGTGCCAGCTTGCGGGAACAGACAACTAATGAAAAACTGTTTTTT.

J is TRBJ2-7 and V is TRBV7-3; D call uncertain. The CDR3 has 13 residues. Per germline, CDR1 SGHTA and CDR2 FQGTGA. V was pared by 2 bases and J by 5 bases, with 10 bases between. DNA of the CDR3: TGTGCCAGCAGCTTAGGGAATTCCCACGAGCAGTACTTC. Amino acids: CASSLGNSHEQYF.

CDR3 bases: TGTGCTAGTATCGGACAGCCTAACACTGAAGCTTTCTTT. Its translation is CASIGQPNTEAFF. V usage is TRBV12-5 and J usage is TRBJ1-1; D is possibly TRBD1 (6 bases). With 8 bases removed from V and 2 bases from J, the gap between germline ends came to 12 bases. Per the germline V gene, CDR1 is LGHNT and CDR2 is FRNRAP. CDR3 length equals 13 residues.

The chain joins TRBV6-1 to TRBJ1-5, with D perhaps TRBD1 (5 bases). From germline, CDR1 is MNHNS and CDR2 SASEGT. This CDR3 has 15 residues. Trimming stripped 0 bases from V and 5 bases from J, with 11 bases between. Here the CDR3 DNA reads TGTGCCAGCAGTGAAGCTCGACAGATTCATCAGCCCCAGCATTTT. This translates into CASSEARQIHQPQHF.

V and J are TRBV30 and TRBJ1-1, with D possibly TRBD1 on 6 matching bases. The V end lost 2 bases, the J end lost 5 bases, and 9 bases lay between the germline ends. CDR1 is GTSNPN, CDR2 SVGIG, per germline (reference sequence). This CDR3 is built from 12 residues. CDR3 region: CAWSRGWTEAFF. The DNA for the CDR3 is TGTGCCTGGAGTAGGGGGTGGACTGAAGCTTTCTTT. The whole variable domain, remainder taken from reference TRBV30 and TRBJ1-1, is SQTIHQWPATLVQPVGSPLSLECTVEGTSNPNLYWYRQAAGRGLQLLFYSVGIGQISSEVPQNLSASRPQDRQFILSSKKLLLSDSGFYLCAWSRGWTEAFFGQGTRLTVV.

This chain links TRBV11-2 with TRBJ1-2; no firm D call. The germline V gene has CDR1 SGHAT and CDR2 FQNNGV. This CDR3 has 14 residues. V was pared by 3 bases and J by 4 bases, with 12 bases between. The CDR3 region has the DNA TGTGCCAGCAGCTTCCGGGGTAACAGCTATGGCTACACCTTC. This gives the protein CASSFRGNSYGYTF.

The V gene is TRBV5-1, the J gene TRBJ1-5; 7 bases match TRBD1. The V and J ends lost 1 base and 7 bases, in that order; junction bases with no gene match: 5. CDR3 length: 14 residues. Germline V CDR1 and CDR2: SGHRS, YFSETQ. The CDR3 sequence: CASSLSGGGQPQHF. The CDR3 bases are TGCGCCAGCAGCTTGTCAGGGGGAGGACAGCCCCAGCATTTT.

The chain couples TRBV5-1 to TRBJ1-2, with a possible D match to TRBD1 (6 bases). The CDR3 length is 13 residues. Trimming pared 1 base from V and 8 bases from J, leaving 12 bases between. CDR1 is SGHRS, CDR2 YFSETQ, per germline. CDR3 residues: CASSLRGGDGYTF. The CDR3 nucleotides read TGCGCCAGCAGCTTGCGCGGGGGCGACGGCTACACCTTC.

The rearrangement uses TRBV14 and TRBJ1-1; maybe TRBD1 (6 bases). CDR1 and CDR2 (germline): SGHDN, FVKESK. This CDR3 has 14 amino acids. The V and J ends lost 7 bases and 0 bases respectively, with 12 bases between them. CDR3 protein: CASKGGTLNTEAFF. The CDR3 nucleotides read TGTGCCAGCAAGGGGGGCACCTTGAACACTGAAGCTTTCTTT.